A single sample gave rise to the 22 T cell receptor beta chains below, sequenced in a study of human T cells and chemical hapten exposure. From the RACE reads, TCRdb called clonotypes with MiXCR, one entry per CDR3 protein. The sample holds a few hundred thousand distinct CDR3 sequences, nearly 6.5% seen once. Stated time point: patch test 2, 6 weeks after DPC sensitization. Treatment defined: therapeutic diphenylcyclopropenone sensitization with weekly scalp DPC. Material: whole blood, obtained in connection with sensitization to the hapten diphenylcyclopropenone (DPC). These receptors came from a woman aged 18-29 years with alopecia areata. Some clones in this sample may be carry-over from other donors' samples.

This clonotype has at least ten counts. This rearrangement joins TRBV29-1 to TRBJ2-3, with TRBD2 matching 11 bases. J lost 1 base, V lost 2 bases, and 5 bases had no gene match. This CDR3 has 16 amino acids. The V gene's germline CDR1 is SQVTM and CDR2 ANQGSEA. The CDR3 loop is CSVENLGLAGTDTQYF. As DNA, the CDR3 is TGCAGCGTTGAAAACCTGGGACTAGCGGGCACAGATACGCAGTATTTT.

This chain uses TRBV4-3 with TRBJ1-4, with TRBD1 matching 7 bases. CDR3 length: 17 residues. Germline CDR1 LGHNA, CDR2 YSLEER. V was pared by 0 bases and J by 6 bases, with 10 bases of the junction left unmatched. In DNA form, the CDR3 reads TGCGCCAGCAGCCAAGAGTCGACAGGGTCCGGTTATGAAAAACTGTTTTTT. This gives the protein CASSQESTGSGYEKLFF.

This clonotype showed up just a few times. CDR3 nucleotide sequence: TGTGCCAGCAGCTTCCCCGTCTTGTTAATCATAACCTATAATTCACCCCTCCACTTT. It translates to CASSFPVLLIITYNSPLHF. The gene calls are TRBV7-6 and TRBJ1-6; D is undetermined. Germline-derived CDR1 and CDR2 are SGHVS and FNYEAQ. The V gene lost 3 bases and the J gene lost 2 bases, with 20 bases spanning the gap. This CDR3 spans 19 amino acids.

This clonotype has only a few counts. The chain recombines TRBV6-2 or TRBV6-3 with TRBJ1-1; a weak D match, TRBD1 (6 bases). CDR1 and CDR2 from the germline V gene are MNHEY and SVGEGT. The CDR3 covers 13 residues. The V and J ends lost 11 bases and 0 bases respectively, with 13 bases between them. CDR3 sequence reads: CAGMDSLNTEAFF. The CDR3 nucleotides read TGTGCCGGAATGGACAGTCTGAACACTGAAGCTTTCTTT.

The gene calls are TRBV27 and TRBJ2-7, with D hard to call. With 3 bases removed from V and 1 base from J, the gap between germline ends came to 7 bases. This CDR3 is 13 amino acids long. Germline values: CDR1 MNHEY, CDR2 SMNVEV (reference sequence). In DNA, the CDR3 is TGTGCCAGCAGTTTGAAGGGTTCCTACGAGCAGTACTTC. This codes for CASSLKGSYEQYF.

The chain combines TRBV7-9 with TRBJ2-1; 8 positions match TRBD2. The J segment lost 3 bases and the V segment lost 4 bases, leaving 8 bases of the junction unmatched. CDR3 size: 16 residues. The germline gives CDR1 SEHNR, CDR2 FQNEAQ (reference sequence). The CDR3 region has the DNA TGTGCCAGCAGCTCAAACCGGGGGGGAAACTACAATGAGCAGTTCTTC. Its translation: CASSSNRGGNYNEQFF.

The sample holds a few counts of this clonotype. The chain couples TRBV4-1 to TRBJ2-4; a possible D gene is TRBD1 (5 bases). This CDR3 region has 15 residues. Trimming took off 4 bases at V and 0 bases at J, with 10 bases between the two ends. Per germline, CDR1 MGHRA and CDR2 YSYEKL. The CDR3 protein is CASSPQTVAKNIQYF. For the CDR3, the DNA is TGCGCCAGCAGCCCACAGACAGTAGCCAAAAACATTCAGTACTTC.

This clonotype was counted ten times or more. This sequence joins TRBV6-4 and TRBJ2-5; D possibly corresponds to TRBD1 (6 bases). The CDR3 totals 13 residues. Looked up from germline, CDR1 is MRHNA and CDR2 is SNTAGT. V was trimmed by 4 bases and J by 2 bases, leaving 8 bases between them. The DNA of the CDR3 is TGTGCCAGCAGTGCCGGGACACAAGAGACCCAGTACTTC. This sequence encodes CASSAGTQETQYF.

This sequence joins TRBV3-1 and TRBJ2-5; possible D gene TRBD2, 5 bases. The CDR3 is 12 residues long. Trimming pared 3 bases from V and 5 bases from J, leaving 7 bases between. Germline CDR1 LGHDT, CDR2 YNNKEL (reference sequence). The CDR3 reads CASSHSGETQYF. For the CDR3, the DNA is TGTGCCAGCAGCCACTCGGGGGAGACCCAGTACTTC.

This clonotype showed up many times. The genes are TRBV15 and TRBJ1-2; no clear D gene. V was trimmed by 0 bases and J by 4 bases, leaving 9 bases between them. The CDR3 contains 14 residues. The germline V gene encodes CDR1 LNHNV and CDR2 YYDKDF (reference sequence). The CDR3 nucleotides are TGTGCCACCAGCAGAGATCCACGGGGCTATGGCTACACCTTC. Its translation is CATSRDPRGYGYTF.

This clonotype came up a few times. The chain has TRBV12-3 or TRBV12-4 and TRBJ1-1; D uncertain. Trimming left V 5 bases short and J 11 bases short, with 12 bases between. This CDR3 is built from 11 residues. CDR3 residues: CASSTSGRAFF. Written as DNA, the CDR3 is TGTGCCAGCAGTACCTCGGGGAGGGCTTTCTTT.

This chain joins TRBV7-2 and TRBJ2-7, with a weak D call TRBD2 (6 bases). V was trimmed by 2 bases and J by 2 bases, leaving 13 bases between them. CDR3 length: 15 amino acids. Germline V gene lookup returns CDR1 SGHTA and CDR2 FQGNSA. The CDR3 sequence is CASSLMVAVTYEQYF. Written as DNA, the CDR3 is TGTGCCAGCAGCTTAATGGTAGCGGTTACCTACGAGCAGTACTTC.

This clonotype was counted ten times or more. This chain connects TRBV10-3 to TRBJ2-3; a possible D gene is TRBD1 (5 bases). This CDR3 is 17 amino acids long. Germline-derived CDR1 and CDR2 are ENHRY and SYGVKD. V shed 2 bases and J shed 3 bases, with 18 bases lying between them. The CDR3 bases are TGTGCCATCAGTGAGCCGCTCGGTACAGGCGAAACAGATACGCAGTATTTT. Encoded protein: CAISEPLGTGETDTQYF.

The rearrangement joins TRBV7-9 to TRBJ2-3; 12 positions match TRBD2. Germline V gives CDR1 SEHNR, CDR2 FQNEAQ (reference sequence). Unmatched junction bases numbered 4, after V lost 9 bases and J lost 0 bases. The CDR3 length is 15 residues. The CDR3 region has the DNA TGTGCCAGTGGGACTAGCGGGTCCAGCACAGATACGCAGTATTTT. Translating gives CASGTSGSSTDTQYF.

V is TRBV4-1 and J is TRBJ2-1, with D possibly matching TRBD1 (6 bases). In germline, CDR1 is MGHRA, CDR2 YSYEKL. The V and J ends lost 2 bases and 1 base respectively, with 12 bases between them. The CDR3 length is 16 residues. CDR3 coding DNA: TGCGCCAGCAGCCAACCGGACAGCCCTTCCTACAATGAGCAGTTCTTC. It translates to CASSQPDSPSYNEQFF.

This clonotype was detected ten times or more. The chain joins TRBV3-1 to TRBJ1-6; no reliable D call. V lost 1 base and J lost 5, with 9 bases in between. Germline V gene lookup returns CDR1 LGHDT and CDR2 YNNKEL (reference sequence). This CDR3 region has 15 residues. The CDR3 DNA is TGTGCCAGCAGCCAAGTGGGCATAGATAATTCACCCCTCCACTTT. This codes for CASSQVGIDNSPLHF.

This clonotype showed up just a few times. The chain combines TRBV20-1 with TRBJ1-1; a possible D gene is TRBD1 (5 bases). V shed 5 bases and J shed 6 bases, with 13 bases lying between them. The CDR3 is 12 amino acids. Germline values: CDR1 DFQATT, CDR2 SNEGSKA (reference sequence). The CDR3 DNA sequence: TGCAGTGCTCAAACAGGTTCGGCTGAAGCTTTCTTT. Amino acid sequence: CSAQTGSAEAFF.

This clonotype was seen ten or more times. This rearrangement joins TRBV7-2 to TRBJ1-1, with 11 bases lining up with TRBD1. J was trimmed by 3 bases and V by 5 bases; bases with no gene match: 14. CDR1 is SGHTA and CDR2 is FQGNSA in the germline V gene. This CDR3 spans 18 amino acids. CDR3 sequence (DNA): TGTGCCAGCAGCCCGTTCGGACAGGGGGCAGGATTGGACACTGAAGCTTTCTTT. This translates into CASSPFGQGAGLDTEAFF. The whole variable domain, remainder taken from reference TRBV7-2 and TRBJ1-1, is GAGVSQSPSNKVTEKGKDVELRCDPISGHTALYWYRQSLGQGLEFLIYFQGNSAPDKSGLPSDRFSAERTGGSVSTLTIQRTQQEDSAVYLCASSPFGQGAGLDTEAFFGQGTRLTVV.

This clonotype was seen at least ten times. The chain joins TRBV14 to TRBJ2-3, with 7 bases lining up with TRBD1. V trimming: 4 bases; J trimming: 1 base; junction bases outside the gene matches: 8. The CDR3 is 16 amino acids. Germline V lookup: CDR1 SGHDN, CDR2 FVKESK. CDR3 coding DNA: TGTGCCAGCAGCCCATACCTTACAGGGGGCACAGATACGCAGTATTTT. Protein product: CASSPYLTGGTDTQYF.

This CDR3 is CSAPTGVYEQYF. The CDR3 DNA reads as TGCAGTGCACCTACAGGGGTCTACGAGCAGTACTTC. The V call is TRBV20-1, the J call TRBJ2-7, with TRBD1 matching 7 bases. V lost 6 bases, J lost 3 bases, and 5 bases stayed unmatched. This CDR3 contains 12 residues. Germline V lookup: CDR1 DFQATT, CDR2 SNEGSKA (reference sequence).

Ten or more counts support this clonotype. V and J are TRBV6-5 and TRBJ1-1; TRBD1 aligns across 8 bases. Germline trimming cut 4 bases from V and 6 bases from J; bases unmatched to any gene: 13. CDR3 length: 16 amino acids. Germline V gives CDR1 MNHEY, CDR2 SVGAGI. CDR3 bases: TGTGCCAGCAGTTCCGGACAGGGCGCGGGCCCTCCTGAAGCTTTCTTT. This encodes CASSSGQGAGPPEAFF.

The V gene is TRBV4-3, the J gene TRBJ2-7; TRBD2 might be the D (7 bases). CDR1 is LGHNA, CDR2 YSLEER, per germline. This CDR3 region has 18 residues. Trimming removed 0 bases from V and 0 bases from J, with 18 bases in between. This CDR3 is CASSQDTGGPSFSYEQYF. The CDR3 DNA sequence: TGCGCCAGCAGCCAAGATACGGGGGGCCCTTCCTTCTCCTACGAGCAGTACTTC.